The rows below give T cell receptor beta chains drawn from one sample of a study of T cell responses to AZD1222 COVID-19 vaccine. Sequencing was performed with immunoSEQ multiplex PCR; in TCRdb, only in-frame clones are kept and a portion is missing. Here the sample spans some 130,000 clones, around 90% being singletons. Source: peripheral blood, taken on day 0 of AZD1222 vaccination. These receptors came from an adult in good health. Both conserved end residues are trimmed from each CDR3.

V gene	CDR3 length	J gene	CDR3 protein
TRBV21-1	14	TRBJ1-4	ASSTRWRGLYEKLF
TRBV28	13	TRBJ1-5	ASSRGQGAHQPQH
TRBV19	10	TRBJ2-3	ASSIAADTQY
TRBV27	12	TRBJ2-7	ASSSSPWGLGQY
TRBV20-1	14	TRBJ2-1	SASSAGGTPRNEQF
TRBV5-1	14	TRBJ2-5	ASSLAASGLQETQY
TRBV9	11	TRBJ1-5	ASGQGNNQPQH
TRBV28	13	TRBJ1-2	ASSFSGQGGYGYT
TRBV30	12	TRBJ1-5	AWGQPYSNQPQH
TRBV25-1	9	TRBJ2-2	ASRRTGELF
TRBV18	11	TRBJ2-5	ASSPGGQETQY
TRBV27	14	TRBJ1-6	ASSLSRSSYNSPLH
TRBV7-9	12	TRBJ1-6	ASSSAIGNSPLH
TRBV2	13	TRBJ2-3	ASSKQGLDTDTQY
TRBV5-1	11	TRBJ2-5	ASSTGTGETQY
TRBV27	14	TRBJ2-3	ARAGQGVYGTDTQY
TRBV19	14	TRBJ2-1	ASSILASGRAREQF
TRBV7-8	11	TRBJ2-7	ASSQGTGVEQY
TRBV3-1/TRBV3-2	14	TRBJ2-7	ASSPRSGQGILEQY
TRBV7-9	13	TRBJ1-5	ASSRSRGGNQPQH
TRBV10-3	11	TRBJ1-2	AIKGQGLWGYT
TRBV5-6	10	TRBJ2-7	ASSAMGYEQY
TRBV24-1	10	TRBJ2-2	ATSGVTGELF
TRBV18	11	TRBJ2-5	ASSNRDQETQY
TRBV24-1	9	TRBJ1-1	ATRQGGEAF
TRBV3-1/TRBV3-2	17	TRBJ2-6	ASSPDLGRRVSGANVLT
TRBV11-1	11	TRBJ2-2	ASSTGSTGELF
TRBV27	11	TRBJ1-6	ASTVGQRGPLH
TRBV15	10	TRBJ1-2	ATSGAGYGYT
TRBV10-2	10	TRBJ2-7	ASSGTGIQKY
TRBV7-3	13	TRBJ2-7	ASSLARGPPYEQY
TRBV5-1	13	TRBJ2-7	ASSLEAGTSTQQY
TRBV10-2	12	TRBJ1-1	ASSESGGGTEAF
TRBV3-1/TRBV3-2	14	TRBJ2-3	ASSRIGLGSGGTQY
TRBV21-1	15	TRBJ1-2	ASSTPEGTKRDYGYT